This T cell receptor beta chain was sequenced for a study of blood T cell repertoires in COVID-19 (dated by TCRdb to between 2020 and 2021). Regarding the research as a whole: Collaborator samples came from the United States, Italy and Spain and covered acute and convalescent phases of COVID-19. Samples came from the ongoing ImmuneRACE study (first 160 participants) plus 1,254 subjects from 6 global collaborators. Where available, HLA class I and class II types were obtained from metadata supplied by the sample provider rather than from assay-based typing. The repertoires were released in a freely available public database meant as a resource for research on the immune response to SARS-CoV-2. The prospective study material was composed of cDNA or gDNA derived from T cells, B-cell-depleted T cells, or PBMCs. Nearly every sample came with metadata listing a de-identified subject ID, COVID-19 status, age in years and sex. Deeply sampled blood TCRbeta repertoires from subjects exposed to, actively infected with, or recovered from COVID-19 were included in the dataset.

The CDR3 has 13 amino acids, counting the end cysteine and phenylalanine. The DNA shown is the 39-base CDR3, in frame from base 1. V is clipped by 7 bases and J by 7 bases, and the sequence between their germline boundaries is 18 bases long. Reading the germline V gene gives CDR1 SGHRS and CDR2 YFSETQ. Study-wide conclusions, independent of this receptor: How much clinical and demographic metadata was included differed by source and by participant, and the metadata was provided uncurated.

Of note for this clone: It lacks a known antigen. Within one base of it there is no much larger clone, and no base qualities were kept.

Participants in the prospective study were aged roughly 18 to 100 years, lived in under 30 United States geographic areas, and enrolled through a virtual design. To assign participants to cohorts, the prospective study relied on clinical history that participants themselves reported in a screening survey and a study questionnaire. Each participant in the prospective study had whole blood, serum and a nasopharyngeal or oropharyngeal swab collected by mobile phlebotomists. Over a roughly 2-month period, participants in the prospective study had the option of providing additional blood draws and questionnaires. Prospective study blood samples were shipped either frozen or at room temperature before DNA extraction. TCRbeta CDR3 regions were amplified from genomic DNA by means of the immunoSEQ Assay, a bias-controlled multiplex PCR. The source study handled its data this way. The number of nucleated cells in each sample was estimated by amplification of reference gene primers within the assay. Sequence reads were collapsed and filtered to measure the absolute abundance of every unique TCRbeta CDR3 rearrangement. For each sample, productive Simpson clonality was calculated by taking the square root of Simpson's diversity index across productive rearrangements. Held by TCRdb, this immuneACCESS table contains in-frame sequences only and omits some clones. Under half of the omission traces to an unresolved V gene where checked; the cause of the rest is unknown. V, J and clone size derive from that table, while D and trimming were established from the DNA sequence. The sample table shows under 250,000 clones, and roughly 89% are seen once. The ten largest make up 2.6% of the sample.

The sequence links TRBV5-1 to TRBJ2-7; the D gene is possibly TRBD2, with 5 bases matching. This TCR came from a woman in her 30s with acute COVID-19. Sequenced: PBMCs or T cells enriched from blood (not recorded which). For the CDR3, the sequence is CASGGTLRGEQYF. The DNA sequence is as follows: TGCGCCAGCGGCGGTACTTTGAGAGGGGAGCAGTACTTC. The reference TRBV5-1 and TRBJ2-7 proteins fill in what lies around the CDR3, so the full variable domain reads KAGVTQTPRYLIKTRGQQVTLSCSPISGHRSVSWYQQTPGQGLQFLFEYFSETQRNKGNFPGRFSGRQFSNSRSEMNVSTLELGDSALYLCASGGTLRGEQYFGPGTRLTVT.